One and the same sample provided the 9 T cell receptor beta chains below, sequenced in a study of PD-1 blockade in classical Hodgkin lymphoma. Assay: immunoSEQ multiplex PCR; the TCRdb copy retains only in-frame clones and omits some. The repertoire consists of 30,000 to 40,000 clones, with 80% to 95% occurring once and the leading ten covering roughly 0.27%. Time point noted: cycle 4 day 1 (C4D1), after less than seven weeks of nivolumab. Autologous stem cell transplantation was followed by relapse in every patient, and brentuximab vedotin exposure varied. Purification of CD4+ T cells from thawed PBMCs was performed via magnetic negative selection. This specimen consisted of CD4+ T cells from blood, obtained before the fourth cycle of nivolumab. The source of these receptors is a human donor with classical Hodgkin lymphoma.

The CDR3 sequence is CASSLDSTANTGELFF. Written as DNA, the CDR3 is TGTGCCAGCAGTTTGGACTCGACAGCGAACACCGGGGAGCTGTTTTTT. The V and J genes are TRBV2 and TRBJ2-2; the D gene could be TRBD1 or TRBD2 (5 bases each). The CDR3 is 16 amino acids. Trimming stripped 5 bases from V and 0 bases from J, with 13 bases between. Looked up from germline, CDR1 is SNHLY and CDR2 is FYNNEI.

J is TRBJ2-1 and V is TRBV4-1; 13 bases agree with TRBD2. Per the germline V gene, CDR1 is MGHRA and CDR2 is YSYEKL. This CDR3 comprises 16 residues. V lost 3 bases to trimming and J lost 5 bases; unmatched junction nucleotides: 4. Here the CDR3 reads CASSQRGLAGNNEQFF. CDR3 DNA: TGCGCCAGCAGCCAGAGGGGACTAGCGGGGAACAATGAGCAGTTCTTC.

V is TRBV6-1 and J is TRBJ1-4; maybe TRBD1 (5 bases). The germline gives CDR1 MNHNS, CDR2 SASEGT. The CDR3 has 14 residues. Trimming removed 8 bases from V and 6 bases from J, with 16 bases in between. This chain's CDR3 is CASAPRGSDEKLFF. CDR3 nucleotide sequence: TGTGCCAGCGCCCCAAGGGGTTCGGATGAAAAACTGTTTTTT.

V and J are TRBV5-6 and TRBJ2-3; TRBD2 is a possible D gene (6 bases). V lost 3 bases and J lost 5, with 16 bases in between. CDR1 is SGHDT, CDR2 YYEEEE, per germline. CDR3 length equals 15 residues. CDR3 in DNA: TGTGCCAGCAGCTCACTAGCCCGGAATGTAGATACGCAGTATTTT. Translated, it gives CASSSLARNVDTQYF. The variable domain in full, completed from reference TRBV5-6 and TRBJ2-3, reads DAGVTQSPTHLIKTRGQQVTLRCSPKSGHDTVSWYQQALGQGPQFIFQYYEEEERQRGNFPDRFSGHQFPNYSSELNVNALLLGDSALYLCASSSLARNVDTQYFGPGTRLTVL.

This chain connects TRBV5-1 to TRBJ2-5, with a tentative D call TRBD2 (5 bases). The germline V gene encodes CDR1 SGHRS and CDR2 YFSETQ. Trimming pared 3 bases from V and 5 bases from J, leaving 20 bases between. The CDR3 has 16 residues. CDR3 bases: TGCGCCAGCAGCTCCGCGAGCGGAGCATTCCTCGAGACCCAGTACTTC. Translation: CASSSASGAFLETQYF.

This clone was seen a single time. This rearrangement joins TRBV30 to TRBJ2-1, with 12 bases matching TRBD2. V was pared by 5 bases and J by 4 bases, with 0 bases of the junction left unmatched. Germline CDR1 GTSNPN, CDR2 SVGIG (reference sequence). There are 13 residues in the CDR3. This CDR3 is CAWGTSGYNEQFF. The DNA for the CDR3 is TGTGCCTGGGGGACTAGCGGGTACAATGAGCAGTTCTTC.

The chain employs TRBV4-1 and TRBJ1-1; D gene ambiguous. V lost 1 base and J 0 bases, leaving 15 bases between the germline ends. The germline gives CDR1 MGHRA, CDR2 YSYEKL. This CDR3 spans 17 amino acids. The CDR3 DNA sequence: TGCGCCAGCAGCCAAGTAGATATAGGTTTTATGAACACTGAAGCTTTCTTT. It yields the protein CASSQVDIGFMNTEAFF.

This clone was observed a single time. This chain joins TRBV7-8 and TRBJ2-1, with D possibly TRBD2 on 5 matching bases. The CDR3 is 18 amino acids. CDR1 is SGHVS, CDR2 FQNEAQ, per germline. V lost 2 bases to trimming and J lost 0 bases, with 17 bases between them. DNA for the CDR3: TGTGCCAGCAGCTTACCGATACTAGACATTTACTCCTACAATGAGCAGTTCTTC. Translated: CASSLPILDIYSYNEQFF.

The chain joins TRBV27 to TRBJ1-4; 8 nucleotides line up with TRBD1. Germline V CDR1 and CDR2: MNHEY, SMNVEV (reference sequence). The trim removed 5 bases at V and 2 bases at J, leaving 4 bases unmatched. CDR3 length equals 15 residues. CDR3 region: CASSLRTGTNEKLFF. Here the CDR3 DNA reads TGTGCCAGCAGTCTAAGGACAGGGACTAATGAAAAACTGTTTTTT.